Listed below are T cell receptor beta chains from one sample, sequenced in a study of liver allograft versus peripheral blood T cells. Each CDR3 protein is one row after TCRdb ran MiXCR on the reads. Of approximately 11,000 distinct CDR3 sequences detected, around a quarter appear once; the ten largest clones hold roughly 1.5%. All receptors come from a human patient who had a liver transplant. These T cells may partly come from the graft donor. Each CDR3 is given with its conserved first and last residue. Each record gives: J gene, V gene, CDR3 length, clone size, D gene, CDR3 DNA, CDR3 protein. The D gene is left open where the match is weak. The size of a clone is reported for some rows only, either as once, few or many, or as a class for expanded clones.

>TRBJ2-7|TRBV18|17|few|-
TGTGCCAGCTCAGGATCGGGTGGGCGGGATTCCCCCTACGAGCAGTACTTC
CASSGSGGRDSPYEQYF
>TRBJ1-1|TRBV7-9|14|-|-
TGTGCCAGCAGCCCTGACAGCCTGAACACTGAAGCTTTCTTT
CASSPDSLNTEAFF
>TRBJ1-6|TRBV20-1|15|few|-
TGCAGTGCTAGGGGGACCGCTGGGGGTAATTCACCCCTCCACTTT
CSARGTAGGNSPLHF
>TRBJ1-1|TRBV6-2/TRBV6-3|21|medium-sized|TRBD1
TGTGCCAGCAGTTACTCGATTCTACCGGGACAGGGTTTGAGATCGAACGCTGAAGCTTTCTTT
CASSYSILPGQGLRSNAEAFF
>TRBJ1-2|TRBV15|15|medium-sized|-
TGTGCCACCAGCAGAGATTCGGGGTTGGGCTATGGCTACACCTTC
CATSRDSGLGYGYTF
>TRBJ2-7|TRBV6-1|14|-|TRBD2
TGTGCCAGCAGGGCGGGAGGGCCATCCTACGAGCAGTACTTC
CASRAGGPSYEQYF
>TRBJ1-2|TRBV28|13|-|-
TGTGCCAGCAGAACGAGTAGGGTTTATGGCTACACCTTC
CASRTSRVYGYTF
>TRBJ1-2|TRBV20-1|12|-|-
TGCAGTGCTAGATCCGGGCGCTATGGCTACACCTTC
CSARSGRYGYTF
>TRBJ1-6|TRBV20-1|21|-|TRBD1
TGCAGTGCTAGAGAGAGGGGAGGGGACAGGGGCTTACCCTCCTATAATTCACCCCTCCACTTT
CSARERGGDRGLPSYNSPLHF
>TRBJ2-7|TRBV7-2|14|medium-sized|TRBD2
TGTGCCAGCAGCTTGACCGGGAGGACCTACGAGCAGTACTTC
CASSLTGRTYEQYF
>TRBJ2-1|TRBV19|17|-|-
TGTGCCAGTAGAAAATCGCTGTGGGCGGGAAGCTACAATGAGCAGTTCTTC
CASRKSLWAGSYNEQFF
>TRBJ1-6|TRBV20-1|15|-|-
TGCAGTGCCCGTGCCGGCCATCCATATAATTCACCCCTCCACTTT
CSARAGHPYNSPLHF
>TRBJ1-2|TRBV5-6|12|few|-
TGTGCCAGCAGCTTGGAGTTGGGGGTAGACACCTTC
CASSLELGVDTF